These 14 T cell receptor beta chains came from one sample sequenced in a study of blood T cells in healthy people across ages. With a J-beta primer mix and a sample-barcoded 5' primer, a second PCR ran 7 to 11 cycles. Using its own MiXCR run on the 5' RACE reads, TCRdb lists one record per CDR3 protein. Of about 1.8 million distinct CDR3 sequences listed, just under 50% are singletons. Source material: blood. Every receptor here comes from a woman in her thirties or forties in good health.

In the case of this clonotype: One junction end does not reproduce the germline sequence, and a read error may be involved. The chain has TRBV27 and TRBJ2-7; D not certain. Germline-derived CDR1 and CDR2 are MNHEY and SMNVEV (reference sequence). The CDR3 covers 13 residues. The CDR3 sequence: CAGSLRSSYEQYF. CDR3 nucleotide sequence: TGTGCCGGCAGTTTGAGGAGCTCCTACGAGCAGTACTTC.

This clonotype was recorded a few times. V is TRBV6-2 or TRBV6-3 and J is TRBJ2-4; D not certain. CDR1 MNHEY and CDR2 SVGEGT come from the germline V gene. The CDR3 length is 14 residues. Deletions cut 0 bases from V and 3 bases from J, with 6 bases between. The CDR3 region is CASSYSNSKNIQYF. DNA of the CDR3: TGTGCCAGCAGTTACTCGAACAGCAAAAACATTCAGTACTTC.

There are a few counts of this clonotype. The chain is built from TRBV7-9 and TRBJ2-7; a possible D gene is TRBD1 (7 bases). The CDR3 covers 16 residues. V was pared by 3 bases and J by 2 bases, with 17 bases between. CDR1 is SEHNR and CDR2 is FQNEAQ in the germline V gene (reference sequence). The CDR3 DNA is TGTGCCAGCAGCTTGGTGTTGGCAGGGGGGACCTACGAGCAGTACTTC. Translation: CASSLVLAGGTYEQYF.

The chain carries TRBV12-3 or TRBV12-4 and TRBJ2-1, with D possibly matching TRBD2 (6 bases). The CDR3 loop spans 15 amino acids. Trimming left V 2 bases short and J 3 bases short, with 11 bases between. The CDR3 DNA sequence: TGTGCCAGCAGTTTAAATGAGCGGGTCTACAATGAGCAGTTCTTC. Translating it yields CASSLNERVYNEQFF.

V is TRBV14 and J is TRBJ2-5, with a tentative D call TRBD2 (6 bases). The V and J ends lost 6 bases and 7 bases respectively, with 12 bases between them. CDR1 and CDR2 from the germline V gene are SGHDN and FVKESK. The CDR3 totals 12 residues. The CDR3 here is CASSSGLRTQYF. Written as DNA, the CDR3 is TGTGCCAGCAGTAGCGGACTGAGGACCCAGTACTTC.

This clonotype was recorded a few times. CDR3 protein: CASSHRLAEEDTQYF. CDR3 sequence (DNA): TGCGCCAGCAGCCATAGACTAGCGGAGGAGGATACGCAGTATTTT. The chain links TRBV4-3 to TRBJ2-3; 9 bases are a match to TRBD2. The ends lost 3 bases at V and 6 bases at J; junction bases unmatched: 7. The CDR3 has 15 residues. The V gene's germline CDR1 is LGHNA and CDR2 YSLEER.

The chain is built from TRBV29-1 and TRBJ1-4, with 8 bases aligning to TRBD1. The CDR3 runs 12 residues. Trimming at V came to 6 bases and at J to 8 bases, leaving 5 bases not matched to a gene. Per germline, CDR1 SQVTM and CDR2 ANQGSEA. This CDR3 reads CSVHRGDEKLFF. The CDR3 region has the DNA TGCAGCGTACACAGGGGGGACGAAAAACTGTTTTTT.

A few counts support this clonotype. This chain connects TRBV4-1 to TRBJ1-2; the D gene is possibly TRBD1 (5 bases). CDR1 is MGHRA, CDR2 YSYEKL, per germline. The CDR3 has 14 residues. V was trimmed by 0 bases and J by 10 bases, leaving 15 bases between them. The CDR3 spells CASSQDPGPIDYTF. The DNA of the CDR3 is TGCGCCAGCAGCCAAGACCCAGGGCCTATTGACTACACCTTC.

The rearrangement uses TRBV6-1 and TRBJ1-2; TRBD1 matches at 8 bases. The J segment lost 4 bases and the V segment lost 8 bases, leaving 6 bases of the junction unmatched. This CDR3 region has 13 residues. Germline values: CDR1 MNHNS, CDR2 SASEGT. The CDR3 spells CASPGGNLYGYTF. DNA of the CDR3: TGTGCCAGCCCAGGGGGCAACCTCTATGGCTACACCTTC.

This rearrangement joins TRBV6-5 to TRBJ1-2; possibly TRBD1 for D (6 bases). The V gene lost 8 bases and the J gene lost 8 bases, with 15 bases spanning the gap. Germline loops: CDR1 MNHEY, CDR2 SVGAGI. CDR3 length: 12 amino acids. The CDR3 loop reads CASWFGGHGYTF. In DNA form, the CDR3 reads TGTGCCAGCTGGTTCGGGGGCCACGGCTACACCTTC.

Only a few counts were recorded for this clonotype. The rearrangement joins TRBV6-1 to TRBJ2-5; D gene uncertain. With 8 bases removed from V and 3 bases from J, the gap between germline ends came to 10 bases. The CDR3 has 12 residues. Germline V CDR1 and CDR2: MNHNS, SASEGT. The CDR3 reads CASGWAEETQYF. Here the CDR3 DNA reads TGTGCCAGCGGTTGGGCCGAAGAGACCCAGTACTTC.

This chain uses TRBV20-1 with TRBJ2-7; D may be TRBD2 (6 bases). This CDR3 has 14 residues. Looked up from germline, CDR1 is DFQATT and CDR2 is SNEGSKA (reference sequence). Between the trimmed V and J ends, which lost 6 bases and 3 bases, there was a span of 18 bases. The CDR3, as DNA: TGCAGTGCCTACCTAGCGCGCGGGGACTACGAGCAGTACTTC. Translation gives CSAYLARGDYEQYF.

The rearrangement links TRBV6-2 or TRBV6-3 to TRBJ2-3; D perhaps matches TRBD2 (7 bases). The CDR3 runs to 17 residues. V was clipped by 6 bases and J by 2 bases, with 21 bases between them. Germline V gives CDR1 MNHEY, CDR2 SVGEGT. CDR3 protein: CASSQSRSGGFTDTQYF. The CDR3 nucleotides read TGTGCCAGCAGCCAATCGCGATCGGGGGGCTTCACAGATACGCAGTATTTT.

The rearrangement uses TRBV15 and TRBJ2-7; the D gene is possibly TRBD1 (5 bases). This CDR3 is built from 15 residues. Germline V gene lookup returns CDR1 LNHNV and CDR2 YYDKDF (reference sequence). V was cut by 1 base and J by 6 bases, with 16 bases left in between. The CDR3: CATSRVRVTVVEQYF. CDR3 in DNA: TGTGCCACCAGCAGAGTCCGAGTGACAGTAGTCGAGCAGTACTTC.